The next 21 T cell receptor beta chains were all read from a single sample in a study of T cells in Graves' hyperthyroidism and ophthalmopathy. Amplification of TCR beta CDR3 regions used RNA as the template. The TCR CDR3 first-round RT-PCR relied on the HTBI primer set. TCRdb called the multiplex PCR reads again in MiXCR, with one record for every CDR3 protein. The repertoire has around 600,000 distinct CDR3 sequences, 15% to 18% of them found once; the top ten carry 6.5% to 8%. Sequences were obtained from blood. All receptors derive from a woman aged 25 to 39 with Graves' hyperthyroidism.

The chain recombines TRBV15 with TRBJ2-7; TRBD2 aligns across 11 bases. CDR3 length equals 16 residues. Germline CDR1 LNHNV, CDR2 YYDKDF (reference sequence). Germline trimming cut 3 bases from V and 0 bases from J; bases unmatched to any gene: 4. The CDR3 sequence is CATSRGGLAASYEQYF. CDR3 sequence (DNA): TGTGCCACCAGCAGGGGGGGACTAGCGGCCTCCTACGAGCAGTACTTC.

The table lists this clonotype with many counts. V gene TRBV12-3 or TRBV12-4 combines with J gene TRBJ2-7, with 7 bases fitting TRBD2. The CDR3 is made up of 13 amino acids. V lost 5 bases and J lost 3; bases outside the gene matches: 4. As DNA, the CDR3 is TGTGCCAGCAGTCACCCGGGGGGCTACGAGCAGTACTTC. Translating gives CASSHPGGYEQYF.

The sample holds many counts of this clonotype. This rearrangement joins TRBV14 to TRBJ1-5; D call uncertain. The V end lost 0 bases, the J end lost 7 bases, and 10 bases lay between the germline ends. Germline V gene data show CDR1 as SGHDN and CDR2 as FVKESK. The CDR3 extends over 14 amino acids. CDR3 region: CASSQDGGAQPQHF. DNA of the CDR3: TGTGCCAGCAGCCAAGATGGTGGAGCGCAGCCCCAGCATTTT.

The chain is built from TRBV18 and TRBJ2-3, with 7 bases lining up with TRBD1. CDR3 length: 18 residues. The germline V gene encodes CDR1 KGHSH and CDR2 LQKENI. Germline trimming cut 2 bases from V and 0 bases from J; bases unmatched to any gene: 11. CDR3 loop: CASSPRPQGQTSTDTQYF. The CDR3, as DNA: TGTGCCAGCTCACCAAGACCCCAGGGACAGACTAGCACAGATACGCAGTATTTT.

This clonotype has ten or more counts. V and J are TRBV10-2 and TRBJ2-7; 7 bases fit TRBD2. Germline assignment: CDR1 WSHSY and CDR2 SAAADI. The CDR3 is 14 residues long. V trimming: 1 base; J trimming: 3 bases; junction bases outside the gene matches: 3. CDR3: CASSELAGLYEQYF. In DNA, the CDR3 is TGCGCCAGCAGTGAGTTAGCGGGCCTCTACGAGCAGTACTTC.

The J gene is TRBJ1-2, the V gene TRBV19; D is unresolved. This CDR3 has 13 residues. Trimming left V 5 bases short and J 4 bases short, with 11 bases between. The germline gives CDR1 LNHDA, CDR2 SQIVND (reference sequence). The CDR3 sequence: CASSSAATYGYTF. The CDR3 DNA sequence: TGTGCCAGTAGTTCCGCAGCCACCTATGGCTACACCTTC.

This clonotype was found a few times. The J gene is TRBJ2-1, the V gene TRBV6-5; 10 nucleotides align to TRBD1. The CDR3 covers 16 residues. With V trimmed by 5 bases and J by 4 bases, 8 bases remained unmatched. Germline V gene lookup returns CDR1 MNHEY and CDR2 SVGAGI. The DNA for the CDR3 is TGTGCCAGCAGTACTCGACAGGGGGCGGGTTACAATGAGCAGTTCTTC. Residues: CASSTRQGAGYNEQFF.

This clonotype was seen many times. The J gene is TRBJ2-3, the V gene TRBV30; 14 bases align to TRBD2. The V gene's germline CDR1 is GTSNPN and CDR2 SVGIG (reference sequence). The CDR3 runs to 16 residues. V shed 2 bases and J 4 bases; nucleotides not matched to a gene: 5. DNA for the CDR3: TGTGCCTGGAGTAGGGGGACTAGCGGGAGTTCAGATACGCAGTATTTT. The encoded protein is CAWSRGTSGSSDTQYF.

V usage is TRBV10-3 and J usage is TRBJ2-7, with D unresolved. The CDR3 totals 11 residues. Deletions cut 10 bases from V and 4 bases from J, with 11 bases between. CDR1 and CDR2 (germline): ENHRY, SYGVKD. The CDR3 bases are TGTGCCACCTGTCAGGATTACGAGCAGTACTTC. Translated, it gives CATCQDYEQYF.

The chain carries TRBV7-9 and TRBJ2-7, with 10 nucleotides matching TRBD1. Trimming cost V 5 bases and J 6 bases; bases outside gene matches: 7. CDR1 SEHNR and CDR2 FQNEAQ come from the germline V gene (reference sequence). This CDR3 has 14 residues. The CDR3 sequence is CASSHGTGEGEQYF. In DNA form, the CDR3 reads TGTGCCAGCAGCCACGGGACAGGGGAGGGCGAGCAGTACTTC.

This clonotype was recorded many times. The V call is TRBV11-2, the J call TRBJ1-1; 9 bases line up with TRBD1. CDR3 length: 14 residues. Germline V gene data show CDR1 as SGHAT and CDR2 as FQNNGV. The V gene end was trimmed by 5 bases and the J gene end by 4 bases; junction bases not matched to a gene: 5. CDR3 in amino acids: CASSVDRGSTEAFF. The CDR3 DNA follows: TGTGCCAGCAGCGTGGACAGGGGATCCACTGAAGCTTTCTTT.

This clonotype showed up many times. The chain combines TRBV20-1 with TRBJ2-3; 11 bases fit TRBD1. The CDR3 sequence is 13 residues long. V was clipped by 3 bases and J by 8 bases; unmatched bases: 4. CDR1 is DFQATT, CDR2 SNEGSKA, per germline (reference sequence). CDR3 loop: CSASGQGAGTQYF. Here the CDR3 DNA reads TGCAGTGCTAGCGGACAGGGGGCGGGTACGCAGTATTTT.

This clonotype was seen repeatedly, ten times or more. The J gene is TRBJ2-2, the V gene TRBV6-2 or TRBV6-3, with D perhaps TRBD2 (6 bases). V was shortened by 10 bases and J by 4 bases, with 13 bases between the two germline ends. The CDR3 extends over 13 amino acids. CDR1 and CDR2 from the germline V gene are MNHEY and SVGEGT. The CDR3 is CATKVSGTGELFF. As DNA, the CDR3 is TGTGCCACTAAAGTTAGCGGCACCGGGGAGCTGTTTTTT.

This clonotype has ten or more counts. This chain uses TRBV6-1 with TRBJ1-2; the D gene is possibly TRBD1 (6 bases). The CDR3 is 14 residues long. In germline, CDR1 is MNHNS, CDR2 SASEGT. V lost 7 bases to trimming and J lost 2 bases, with 14 bases between them. CDR3 sequence: CASTDSQGNYGYTF. The CDR3 nucleotides read TGTGCCAGCACCGATTCCCAGGGGAACTATGGCTACACCTTC.

This clonotype was detected ten times or more. The chain is built from TRBV20-1 and TRBJ2-1, with 10 bases that match TRBD2. Unmatched junction bases numbered 12, after V lost 6 bases and J lost 7 bases. Germline CDR1 DFQATT, CDR2 SNEGSKA (reference sequence). The CDR3 runs 15 residues. The CDR3 region is CSARPSGRARNEQFF. The CDR3 nucleotides read TGCAGTGCACGACCGAGCGGGAGGGCCCGGAATGAGCAGTTCTTC.

This clonotype was recorded at least ten times. V usage is TRBV28 and J usage is TRBJ2-5, with a weak D call TRBD1 (6 bases). V was trimmed by 5 bases and J by 2 bases, leaving 12 bases between them. The length of the CDR3 is 14 residues. Germline loops: CDR1 MDHEN, CDR2 SYDVKM. The CDR3 loop is CASSPTGRQETQYF. Written as DNA, the CDR3 is TGTGCCAGCAGTCCGACAGGTAGACAAGAGACCCAGTACTTC.

This clonotype was detected only a few times. This chain joins TRBV4-2 and TRBJ2-2; 13 nucleotides align to TRBD2. The CDR3 contains 18 residues. Germline lookup yields CDR1 LGHNA and CDR2 YNFKEQ. V lost 4 bases and J lost 0; bases outside the gene matches: 5. Written as DNA, the CDR3 is TGTGCCAGCAGCCCAGGGACTAGCGGGGTCGCGAACACCGGGGAGCTGTTTTTT. As protein: CASSPGTSGVANTGELFF.

This clonotype was observed many times. The genes are TRBV6-6 and TRBJ2-7; D not resolved. The length of the CDR3 is 15 residues. V lost 0 bases and J 5 bases, leaving 14 bases between the germline ends. CDR1 and CDR2 (germline): MNHNY, SVGAGI (reference sequence). CDR3 sequence: CASSYSELGTHEQYF. The CDR3 coding sequence is TGTGCCAGCAGTTACTCGGAGCTGGGCACTCACGAGCAGTACTTC.

This clonotype has just a few counts. This chain connects TRBV3-1 to TRBJ2-2; a weak D match, TRBD2 (5 bases). The V end was cut by 1 base, the J end by 3 bases, with 12 bases between. The CDR3 contains 16 residues. Germline V CDR1 and CDR2: LGHDT, YNNKEL (reference sequence). The CDR3 region has the DNA TGTGCCAGCAGCCAAGGTCTAGCAAGTGACACCGGGGAGCTGTTTTTT. Protein sequence: CASSQGLASDTGELFF. The full variable domain, its missing parts supplied by reference TRBV3-1 and TRBJ2-2, is DTAVSQTPKYLVTQMGNDKSIKCEQNLGHDTMYWYKQDSKKFLKIMFSYNNKELIINETVPNRFSPKSPDKAHLNLHINSLELGDSAVYFCASSQGLASDTGELFFGEGSRLTVL.

The genes are TRBV28 and TRBJ1-5; 8 bases fit TRBD1. With 5 bases clipped from V and 2 bases from J, the junction kept 8 bases outside the gene matches. CDR3 length equals 16 residues. Per germline, CDR1 MDHEN and CDR2 SYDVKM. The CDR3 loop reads CASSQGRGLGNQPQHF. Here the CDR3 DNA reads TGTGCCAGCAGTCAAGGCAGGGGGCTTGGCAATCAGCCCCAGCATTTT.

This clonotype was recorded at least ten times. The chain uses TRBV2 and TRBJ1-5, with D tentatively TRBD1 (5 bases). The germline CDR1 and CDR2 sequences are SNHLY and FYNNEI. The CDR3 sequence is 14 residues long. Trimming cost V 6 bases and J 5 bases, with 14 bases left between them. The CDR3 reads CASSAQGADQPQHF. DNA for the CDR3: TGTGCCAGCAGCGCCCAGGGTGCCGATCAGCCCCAGCATTTT. The variable domain in full, completed from reference TRBV2 and TRBJ1-5, reads EPEVTQTPSHQVTQMGQEVILRCVPISNHLYFYWYRQILGQKVEFLVSFYNNEISEKSEIFDDQFSVERPDGSNFTLKIRSTKLEDSAMYFCASSAQGADQPQHFGDGTRLSIL.